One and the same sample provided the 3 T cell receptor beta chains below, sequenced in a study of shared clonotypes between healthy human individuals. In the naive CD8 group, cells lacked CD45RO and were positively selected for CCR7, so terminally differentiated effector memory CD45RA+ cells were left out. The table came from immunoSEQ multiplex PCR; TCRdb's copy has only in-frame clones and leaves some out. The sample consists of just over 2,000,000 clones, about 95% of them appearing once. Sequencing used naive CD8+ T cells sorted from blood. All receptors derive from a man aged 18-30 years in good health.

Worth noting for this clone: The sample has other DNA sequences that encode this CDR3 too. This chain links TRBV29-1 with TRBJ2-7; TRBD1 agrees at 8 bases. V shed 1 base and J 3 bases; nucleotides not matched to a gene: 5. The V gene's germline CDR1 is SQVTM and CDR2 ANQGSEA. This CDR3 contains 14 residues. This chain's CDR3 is CSVEGGDRGYEQYF. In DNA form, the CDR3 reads TGCAGCGTTGAAGGGGGCGACAGGGGCTACGAGCAGTACTTC.

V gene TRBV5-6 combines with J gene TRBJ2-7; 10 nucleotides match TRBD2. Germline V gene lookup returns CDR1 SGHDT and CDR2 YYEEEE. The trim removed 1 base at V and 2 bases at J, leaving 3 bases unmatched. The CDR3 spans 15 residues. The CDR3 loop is CASSLWLAGAYEQYF. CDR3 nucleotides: TGTGCCAGCAGCTTGTGGCTAGCGGGAGCCTACGAGCAGTACTTC.

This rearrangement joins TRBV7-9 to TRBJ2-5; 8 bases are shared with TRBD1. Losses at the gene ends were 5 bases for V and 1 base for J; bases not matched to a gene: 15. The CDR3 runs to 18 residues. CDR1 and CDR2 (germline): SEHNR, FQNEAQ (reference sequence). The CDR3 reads CASSPDRAYYGGQETQYF. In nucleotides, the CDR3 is TGTGCCAGCAGCCCGGACAGGGCCTACTACGGGGGCCAAGAGACCCAGTACTTC. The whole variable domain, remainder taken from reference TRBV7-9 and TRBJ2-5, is DTGVSQNPRHKITKRGQNVTFRCDPISEHNRLYWYRQTLGQGPEFLTYFQNEAQLEKSRLLSDRFSAERPKGSFSTLEIQRTEQGDSAMYLCASSPDRAYYGGQETQYFGPGTRLLVL.